This T cell receptor (beta chain) was profiled in a study of cytomegalovirus exposure and HLA in healthy donors. 60 Vbeta and 13 Jbeta primers were used in PCR. The table came from immunoSEQ multiplex PCR; TCRdb's copy has only in-frame clones and leaves some out. The top ten hold about 2.4% of the sample, which has 150,000 to 180,000 clones, roughly 81% seen once. V lost 0 bases and J lost 14, with 16 bases in between. The CDR3 has 14 residues. Germline V gene sequence: CDR1 SGHAT, CDR2 FQNNGV. Remarks on this clone: What it binds is unknown. The sample carries other DNA sequences with the same CDR3.

Study results and limitations: Across donors, sequencing depth was assumed by presence/absence analyses to be roughly uniform. Cytomegalovirus-associated TCR beta chains were listed, numbering around 150.

The chain carries TRBV11-2 and TRBJ1-4; tentatively, D is TRBD1 (5 bases). The receptor's source is a woman younger than 35 in good health and CMV-seronegative. The sequencing input was PBMCs. DNA of the CDR3: TGTGCCAGCAGCTTAGAGGGTGGGGGGACTCCGCTGTTTTTT. Its translation is CASSLEGGGTPLFF.